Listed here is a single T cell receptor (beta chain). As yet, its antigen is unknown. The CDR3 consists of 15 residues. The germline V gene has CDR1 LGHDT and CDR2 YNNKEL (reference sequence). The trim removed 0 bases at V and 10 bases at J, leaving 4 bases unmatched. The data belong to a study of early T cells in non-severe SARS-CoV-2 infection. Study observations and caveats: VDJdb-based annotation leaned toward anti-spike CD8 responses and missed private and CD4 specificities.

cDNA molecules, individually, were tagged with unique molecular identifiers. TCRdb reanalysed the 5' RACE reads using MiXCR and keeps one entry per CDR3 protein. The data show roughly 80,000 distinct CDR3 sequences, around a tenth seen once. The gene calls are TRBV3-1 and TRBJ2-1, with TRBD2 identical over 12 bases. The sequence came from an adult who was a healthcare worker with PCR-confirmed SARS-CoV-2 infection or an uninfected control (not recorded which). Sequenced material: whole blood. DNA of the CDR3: TGTGCCAGCAGCCAAGATCGCCTAGCGGGAGGGGAGCAGTTCTTC. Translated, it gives CASSQDRLAGGEQFF.